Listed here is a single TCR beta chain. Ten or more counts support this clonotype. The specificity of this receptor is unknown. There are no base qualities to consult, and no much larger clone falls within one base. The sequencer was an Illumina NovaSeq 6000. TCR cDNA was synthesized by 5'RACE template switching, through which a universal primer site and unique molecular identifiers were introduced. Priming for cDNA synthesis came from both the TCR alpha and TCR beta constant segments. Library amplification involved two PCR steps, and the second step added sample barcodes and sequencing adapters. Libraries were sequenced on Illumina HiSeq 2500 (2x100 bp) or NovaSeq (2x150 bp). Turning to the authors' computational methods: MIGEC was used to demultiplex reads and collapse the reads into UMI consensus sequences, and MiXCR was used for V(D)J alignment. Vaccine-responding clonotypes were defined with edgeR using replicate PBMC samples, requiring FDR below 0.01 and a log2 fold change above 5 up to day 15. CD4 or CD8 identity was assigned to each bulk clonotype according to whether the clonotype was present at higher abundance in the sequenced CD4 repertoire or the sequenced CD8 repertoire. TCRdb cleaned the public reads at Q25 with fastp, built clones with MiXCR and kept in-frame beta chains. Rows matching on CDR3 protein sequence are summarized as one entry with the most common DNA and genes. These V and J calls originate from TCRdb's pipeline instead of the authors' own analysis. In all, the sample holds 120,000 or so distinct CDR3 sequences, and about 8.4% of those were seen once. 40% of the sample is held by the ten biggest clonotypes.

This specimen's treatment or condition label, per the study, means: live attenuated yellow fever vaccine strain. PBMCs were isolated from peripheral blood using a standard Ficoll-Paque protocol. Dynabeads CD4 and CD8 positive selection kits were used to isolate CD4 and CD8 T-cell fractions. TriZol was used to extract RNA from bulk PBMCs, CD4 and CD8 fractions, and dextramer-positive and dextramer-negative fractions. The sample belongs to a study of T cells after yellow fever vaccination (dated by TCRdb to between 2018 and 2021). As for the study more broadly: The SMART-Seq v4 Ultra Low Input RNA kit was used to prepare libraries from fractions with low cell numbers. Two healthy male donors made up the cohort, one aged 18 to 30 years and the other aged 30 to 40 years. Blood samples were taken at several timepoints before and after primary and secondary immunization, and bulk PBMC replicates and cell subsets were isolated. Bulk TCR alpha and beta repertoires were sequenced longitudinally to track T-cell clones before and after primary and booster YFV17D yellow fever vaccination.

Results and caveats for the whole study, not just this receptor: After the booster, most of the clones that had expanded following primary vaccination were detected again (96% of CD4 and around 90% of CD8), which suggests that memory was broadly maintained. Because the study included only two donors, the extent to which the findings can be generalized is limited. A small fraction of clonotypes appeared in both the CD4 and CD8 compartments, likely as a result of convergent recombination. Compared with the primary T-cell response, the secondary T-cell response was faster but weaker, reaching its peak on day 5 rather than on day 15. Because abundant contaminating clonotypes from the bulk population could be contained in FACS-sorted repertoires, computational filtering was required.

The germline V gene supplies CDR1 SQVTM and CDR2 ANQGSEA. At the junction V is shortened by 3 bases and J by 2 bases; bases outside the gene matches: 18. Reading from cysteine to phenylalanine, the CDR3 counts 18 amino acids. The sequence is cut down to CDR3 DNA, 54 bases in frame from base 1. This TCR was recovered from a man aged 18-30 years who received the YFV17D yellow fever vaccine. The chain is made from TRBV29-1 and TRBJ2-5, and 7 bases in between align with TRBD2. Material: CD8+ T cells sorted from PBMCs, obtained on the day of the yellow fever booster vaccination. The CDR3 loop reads CSVDGVGTRERGQETQYF. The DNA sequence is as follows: TGCAGCGTTGATGGGGTTGGCACCCGAGAGCGGGGTCAAGAGACCCAGTACTTC.